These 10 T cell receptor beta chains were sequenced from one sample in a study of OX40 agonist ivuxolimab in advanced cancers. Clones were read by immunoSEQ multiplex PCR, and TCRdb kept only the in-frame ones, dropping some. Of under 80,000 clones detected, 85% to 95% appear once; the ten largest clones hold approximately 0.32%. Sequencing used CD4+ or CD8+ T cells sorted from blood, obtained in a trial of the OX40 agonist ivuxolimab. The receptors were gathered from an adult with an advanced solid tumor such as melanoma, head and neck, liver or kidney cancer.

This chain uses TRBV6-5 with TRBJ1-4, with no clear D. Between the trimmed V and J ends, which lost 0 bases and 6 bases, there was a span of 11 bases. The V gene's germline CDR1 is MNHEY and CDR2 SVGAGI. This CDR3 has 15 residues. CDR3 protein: CASSYSATGYEKLFF. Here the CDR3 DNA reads TGTGCCAGCAGTTACTCCGCCACGGGGTATGAAAAACTGTTTTTT.

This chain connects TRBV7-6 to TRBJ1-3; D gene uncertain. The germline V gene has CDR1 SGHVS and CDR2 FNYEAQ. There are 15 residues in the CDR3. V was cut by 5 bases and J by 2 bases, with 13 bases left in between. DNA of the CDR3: TGTGCCAGCAGCCCGGCGGCGAACCCTGGAAACACCATATATTTT. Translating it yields CASSPAANPGNTIYF.

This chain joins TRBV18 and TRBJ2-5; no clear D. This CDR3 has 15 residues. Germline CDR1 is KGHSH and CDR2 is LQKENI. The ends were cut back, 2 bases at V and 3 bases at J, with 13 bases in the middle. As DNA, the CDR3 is TGTGCCAGCTCACCAACCCACGGTGATGAAGAGACCCAGTACTTC. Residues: CASSPTHGDEETQYF.

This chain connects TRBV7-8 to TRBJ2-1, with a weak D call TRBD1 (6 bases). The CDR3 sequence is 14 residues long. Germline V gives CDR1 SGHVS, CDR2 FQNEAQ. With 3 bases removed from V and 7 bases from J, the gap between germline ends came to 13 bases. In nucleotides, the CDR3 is TGTGCCAGCAGCTTCGGACAGTCCGGGAATGAGCAGTTCTTC. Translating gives CASSFGQSGNEQFF.

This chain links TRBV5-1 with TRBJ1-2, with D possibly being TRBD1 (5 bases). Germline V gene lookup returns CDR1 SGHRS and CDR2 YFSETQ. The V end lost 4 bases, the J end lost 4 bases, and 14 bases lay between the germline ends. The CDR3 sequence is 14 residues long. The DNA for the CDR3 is TGCGCCAGCAGCGTTGATGGGGGTACCTATGGCTACACCTTC. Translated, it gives CASSVDGGTYGYTF.

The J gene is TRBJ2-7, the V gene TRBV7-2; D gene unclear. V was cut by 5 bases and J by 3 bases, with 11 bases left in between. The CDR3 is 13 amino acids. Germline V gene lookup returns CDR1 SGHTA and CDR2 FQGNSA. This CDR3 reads CASSLPPGYEQYF. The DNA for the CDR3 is TGTGCCAGCAGCCTTCCCCCCGGCTACGAGCAGTACTTC.

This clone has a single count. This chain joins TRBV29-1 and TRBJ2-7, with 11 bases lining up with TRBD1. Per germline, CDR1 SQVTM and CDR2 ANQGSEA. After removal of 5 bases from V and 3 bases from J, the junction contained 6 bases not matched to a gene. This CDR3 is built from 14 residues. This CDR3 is CSVQTGQGDYEQYF. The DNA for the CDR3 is TGCAGCGTTCAAACGGGACAGGGGGACTACGAGCAGTACTTC.

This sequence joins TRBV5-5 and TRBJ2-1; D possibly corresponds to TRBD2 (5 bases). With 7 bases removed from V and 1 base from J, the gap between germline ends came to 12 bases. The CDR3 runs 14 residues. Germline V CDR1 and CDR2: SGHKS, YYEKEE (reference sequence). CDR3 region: CASRLDSSYNEQFF. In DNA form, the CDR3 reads TGTGCCAGCCGCCTGGACTCTTCCTACAATGAGCAGTTCTTC.

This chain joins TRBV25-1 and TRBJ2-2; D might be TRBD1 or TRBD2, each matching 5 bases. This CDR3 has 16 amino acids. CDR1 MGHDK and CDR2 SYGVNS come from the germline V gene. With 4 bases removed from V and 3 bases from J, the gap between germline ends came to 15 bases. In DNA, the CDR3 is TGTGCCAGCAGTGTGTCCGGGGCCCCGCACACCGGGGAGCTGTTTTTT. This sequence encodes CASSVSGAPHTGELFF.

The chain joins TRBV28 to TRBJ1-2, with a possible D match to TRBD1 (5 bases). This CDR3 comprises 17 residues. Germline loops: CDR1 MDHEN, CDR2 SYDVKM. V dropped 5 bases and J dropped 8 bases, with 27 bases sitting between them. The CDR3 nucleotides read TGTGCCAGCAGTCCTTTACTTAAGACGGGACTCCTAAGGGGCTACACCTTC. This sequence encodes CASSPLLKTGLLRGYTF.